This T cell receptor (beta chain) appears in the sequencing data of a study of T cells in Graves' hyperthyroidism and ophthalmopathy. The diagnoses drew upon clinical symptoms, serum thyroxine and TRAb, thyroid ultrasound and orbital computed tomography. TCR beta CDR3 regions were amplified from RNA. In the first-round RT-PCR of the TCR CDR3, the HTBI primer set was used. TCRdb ran MiXCR on the multiplex PCR reads and lists one entry per CDR3 protein. The sample holds some 490,000 distinct CDR3 sequences, less than 25% seen once. With 2 bases removed from V and 5 bases from J, the gap between germline ends came to 6 bases. Germline CDR1 and CDR2: MGHDK and SYGVNS. There are 13 residues in the CDR3.

The source material was blood. The TCR was taken from a woman aged 70 to 79 with Graves' ophthalmopathy. This chain uses TRBV25-1 with TRBJ2-2; D is unclear. The CDR3 DNA reads TGTGCCAGCAGTGAAATGGGGACCGGGGAGCTGTTTTTT. Translating it yields CASSEMGTGELFF.